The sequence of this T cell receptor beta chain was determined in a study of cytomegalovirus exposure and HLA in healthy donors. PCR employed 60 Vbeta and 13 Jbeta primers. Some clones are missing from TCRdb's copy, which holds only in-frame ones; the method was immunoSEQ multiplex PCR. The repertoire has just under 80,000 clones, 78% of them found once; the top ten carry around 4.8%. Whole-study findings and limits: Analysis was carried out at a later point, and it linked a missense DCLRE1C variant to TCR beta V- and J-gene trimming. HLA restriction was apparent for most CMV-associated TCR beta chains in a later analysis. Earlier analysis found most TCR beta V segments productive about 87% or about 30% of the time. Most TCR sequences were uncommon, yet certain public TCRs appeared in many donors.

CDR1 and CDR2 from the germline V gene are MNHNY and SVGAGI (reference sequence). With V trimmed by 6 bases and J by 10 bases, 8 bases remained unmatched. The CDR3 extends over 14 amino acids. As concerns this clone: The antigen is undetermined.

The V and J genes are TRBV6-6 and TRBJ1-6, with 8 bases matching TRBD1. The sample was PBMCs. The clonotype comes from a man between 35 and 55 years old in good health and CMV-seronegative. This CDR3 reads CASRFPGQESPLHF. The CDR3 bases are TGTGCCAGCAGATTCCCGGGACAGGAGTCACCCCTCCACTTT.